Only a few counts were recorded for the clone carrying this T cell receptor (beta chain). As yet, its antigen is unknown. The sample originates from a study of response to subunit inactivated influenza vaccine. Study-level results: Each seasonal flu vaccination may recruit only limited new T cells, authors suggested.

Germline-derived CDR1 and CDR2 are SEHNR and FQNEAQ (reference sequence). Trimming removed 5 bases from V and 4 bases from J, with 17 bases in between. This CDR3 is 16 amino acids long. A single record per CDR3 protein comes from TCRdb applying MiXCR to the RT-PCR reads. The sample records 540,000 or so distinct CDR3 sequences, over 10% being singletons. Source: PBMCs from blood, taken roughly 46 days after vaccination. This sequence originates from a man between 50 and 59 years old who received an inactivated influenza vaccine. The chain links TRBV7-9 to TRBJ2-2; weak D call: TRBD1 (6 bases). In DNA form, the CDR3 reads TGTGCCAGCAGCCCCTTGACAGGTTCCGCCACCGGGGAGCTGTTTTTT. Amino acids: CASSPLTGSATGELFF. Combining the CDR3 with reference TRBV7-9 and TRBJ2-2 gives the whole variable domain DTGVSQNPRHKITKRGQNVTFRCDPISEHNRLYWYRQTLGQGPEFLTYFQNEAQLEKSRLLSDRFSAERPKGSFSTLEIQRTEQGDSAMYLCASSPLTGSATGELFFGEGSRLTVL.